This T cell receptor beta chain was sequenced in a study of blood T cell repertoires in COVID-19 (dated by TCRdb to 2019 to 2021). About the investigation overall: The collaborator samples originated in the United States, Italy and Spain and spanned the acute and convalescent phases of COVID-19. Deeply sampled blood TCRbeta repertoires from subjects exposed to, actively infected with, or recovered from COVID-19 were included in the dataset. Samples were obtained from the ongoing ImmuneRACE study (first 160 participants) and from about 1,300 subjects provided by 6 global collaborators. HLA class I and class II types, where available, came from metadata supplied by the sample provider rather than from assay-based typing. The repertoires were released in a freely available public database meant as a resource for research on the immune response to SARS-CoV-2. The material from the prospective study consisted of cDNA or gDNA derived from T cells, B-cell-depleted T cells, or PBMCs. Sample metadata almost always included a de-identified subject ID, COVID-19 status, age in years and sex.

Paper-wide results and their limitations: The amount of clinical and demographic metadata varied by source and participant and was provided uncurated.

A few counts support this clone. Its target antigen remains unknown. Base qualities are not recorded, but no much larger clone differs from it by a single base. Sequences MDHEN (CDR1) and SYDVKM (CDR2) are obtained from the germline V gene. The CDR3 sequence holds 17 residues, the cysteine and phenylalanine included. This entry keeps only the CDR3 DNA: 51 bases, framed from base 1. The germline ends are 15 bases apart after V is trimmed by 3 bases and J by 1 base. TCRbeta CDR3 regions were amplified from genomic DNA by means of the immunoSEQ Assay, a bias-controlled multiplex PCR. In the paper's pipeline: The number of nucleated cells in each sample was estimated by amplification of reference gene primers within the assay. To quantify the absolute abundance of each unique TCRbeta CDR3 rearrangement, sequence reads were collapsed and filtered. Productive Simpson clonality was computed per sample as the square root of Simpson's diversity index over productive rearrangements. TCRdb took over this immuneACCESS table, retaining in-frame rearrangements with V and J assigned. Such tables are incomplete; in checked studies, under half of the missing clones stem from an unresolved V gene, and the remainder is unexplained. The DNA was the basis for D and trimming; V, J and clone size are from that table. For this sample there are fewer than 200,000 clones; about 85% appear just once. Of the sample, under 6.5% is held by the ten largest clones.

In Seattle, one collaborating source enrolled patients while the infection was active and tracked those patients longitudinally over the course of disease. Each collaborating institution followed its own protocols to collect whole blood in K2EDTA tubes. For TCRbeta analysis, collaborators shipped samples in one of three forms: frozen whole blood, isolated PBMCs, or DNA extracted from either of those sample types. The sequenced sample was peripheral blood. The clonotype was recovered from a woman in her forties or fifties with COVID-19, enrolled during active disease. The chain employs TRBV28 and TRBJ2-2; TRBD1 is a weak D gene call, 5 bases matching. The DNA sequence reads TGTGCCAGCAGTTTTGCCCGAAGGACACTGAACACCGGGGAGCTGTTTTTT. This is translated as CASSFARRTLNTGELFF. The variable domain in full, with residues beyond the CDR3 obtained from the reference TRBV28 and TRBJ2-2 genes, is DVKVTQSSRYLVKRTGEKVFLECVQDMDHENMFWYRQDPGLGLRLIYFSYDVKMKEKGDIPEGYSVSREKKERFSLILESASTNQTSMYLCASSFARRTLNTGELFFGEGSRLTVL.